Presented here are 9 T cell receptor beta chains from one specimen sequenced in a study of blood T cells in healthy people across ages. With a J-beta primer mix and a sample-barcoded 5' primer, a second PCR ran about 7 to 12 cycles. TCRdb processed the 5' RACE reads anew with MiXCR; each CDR3 protein has one entry. This sample has roughly 560,000 distinct CDR3 sequences, with 24% found just once. This sample also appeared in a second study, on T cells of mothers and their children.

Sequenced: blood. Receptor source: a boy younger than 18 in good health.

This clonotype was counted a few times. The rearrangement joins TRBV20-1 to TRBJ2-2, with D tentatively TRBD1 or TRBD2 (5 bases each). The CDR3 consists of 15 residues. Trimming stripped 5 bases from V and 5 bases from J, with 18 bases between. Germline CDR1 reads DFQATT; CDR2 reads SNEGSKA (reference sequence). The CDR3 here is CSAGPLGVGTGELFF. Written as DNA, the CDR3 is TGCAGTGCTGGGCCGTTGGGGGTTGGAACCGGGGAGCTGTTTTTT.

This clonotype was seen a few times. This sequence joins TRBV7-9 and TRBJ2-5; D ambiguous. The J call may be faulty, since TRBJ2-1 better matches the DNA end. The germline gives CDR1 SEHNR, CDR2 FQNEAQ (reference sequence). This CDR3 region has 12 residues. The chain's CDR3 is CASSGTRNEQFF. CDR3 coding DNA: TGTGCCAGCAGCGGAACTCGCAATGAGCAGTTCTTC.

The table lists this clonotype with a few counts. The gene calls are TRBV28 and TRBJ2-5; possibly TRBD2 for D (7 bases). Trimming took off 3 bases at V and 3 bases at J, with 17 bases between the two ends. The CDR3 consists of 16 residues. Germline values: CDR1 MDHEN, CDR2 SYDVKM. CDR3 bases: TGTGCCAGCAGTTTGGGGGGCGTCGGGAGGAAAGAGACCCAGTACTTC. It codes for CASSLGGVGRKETQYF. Together with reference TRBV28 and TRBJ2-5, the CDR3 gives the full variable domain: DVKVTQSSRYLVKRTGEKVFLECVQDMDHENMFWYRQDPGLGLRLIYFSYDVKMKEKGDIPEGYSVSREKKERFSLILESASTNQTSMYLCASSLGGVGRKETQYFGPGTRLLVL.

The CDR3, as DNA: TGTGCCAGCAGTTTAAGAGCTGCGTCCTCTGGAAACACCATATATTTT. Translation: CASSLRAASSGNTIYF. The chain couples TRBV12-3 or TRBV12-4 to TRBJ1-3, with D unclear. This CDR3 contains 16 residues. Trimming cost V 2 bases and J 0 bases, with 11 bases left between them.

This clonotype was counted only a few times. The rearrangement links TRBV21-1 to TRBJ2-5; the table's D call of TRBD1 was not tested on the DNA. TRBV21-1 corresponds to a pseudogene. The CDR3 has 11 amino acids. CDR3 region: CARPGQPPLYF. The CDR3 DNA reads TGTGCCAGACCGGGACAGCCACCCCTGTACTTC.

This clonotype was detected only a few times. This rearrangement joins TRBV20-1 to TRBJ2-1; 11 bases match TRBD2. The CDR3 runs 14 residues. CDR1 is DFQATT, CDR2 SNEGSKA, per germline (reference sequence). The trim removed 5 bases at V and 6 bases at J, leaving 6 bases unmatched. CDR3 bases: TGCAGTGCTGGGGGGACTAGCGGACCCAATGAGCAGTTCTTC. It is translated as CSAGGTSGPNEQFF.

The CDR3: CASSVDLQNIDTQYF. DNA for the CDR3: TGTGCCAGCAGTGTGGACCTCCAAAACATAGATACGCAGTATTTT. The chain links TRBV28 to TRBJ2-3; D remains ambiguous. Germline assignment: CDR1 MDHEN and CDR2 SYDVKM. This CDR3 spans 15 amino acids. Trimming left V 5 bases short and J 5 bases short, with 17 bases between.

The rearrangement joins TRBV20-1 to TRBJ2-5, with TRBD2 matching over 12 bases. With the DNA end fitting TRBJ2-1 better, the J assignment may be wrong. The CDR3 spans 16 residues. Germline V gene sequence: CDR1 DFQATT, CDR2 SNEGSKA (reference sequence). CDR3 in amino acids: CSATLRTSGRTNEQFF. In nucleotides, the CDR3 is TGCAGTGCTACGCTAAGAACTAGCGGGAGGACGAATGAGCAGTTCTTC.

The chain joins TRBV2 to TRBJ2-5; possibly TRBD1 for D (5 bases). Germline V CDR1 and CDR2: SNHLY, FYNNEI. V lost 2 bases and J lost 2, with 12 bases in between. This CDR3 contains 15 residues. The CDR3 nucleotides read TGTGCCAGCAGTGAAAGGAAGGGGCCACAAGAGACCCAGTACTTC. It specifies CASSERKGPQETQYF.